This is a list of T cell receptor beta chains from one sample in a study of blood T cell repertoires in COVID-19. Clones were read by immunoSEQ multiplex PCR, and TCRdb kept only the in-frame ones, dropping some. This repertoire shows roughly 43,000 clones, about 89% found once; its top ten account for 15% to 17%. The specimen sequenced was peripheral blood. These receptors all come from a man in his 70s with active COVID-19. CDR3s include the opening cysteine and the closing phenylalanine or tryptophan. Fields, in order: V gene, D gene, clone size, J gene, CDR3 DNA, CDR3 protein. A D gene is named only where the DNA matches it firmly. Not all rows give a size; the values are once, few, many and, for expanded clones, a class.

TRBV6-5	.	once	TRBJ2-7	TGTGCCAGCAGTTTGGACTCGGGCGAGCAGTACTTC	CASSLDSGEQYF
TRBV6-2/TRBV6-3	TRBD1	once	TRBJ1-1	TGTGCCAGCAGTTACCAGACCATAAACAGGGGGTGGAACACTGAAGCTTTCTTT	CASSYQTINRGWNTEAFF
TRBV9	TRBD1	.	TRBJ2-5	TGTGCCAGCAGCGCGACAGGGGGTCAGGAGACCCAGTACTTC	CASSATGGQETQYF
TRBV7-9	TRBD1	.	TRBJ2-1	TGTGCCAGCAGCTTGGGACAGGGACGCAATGAGCAGTTCTTC	CASSLGQGRNEQFF
TRBV6-5	TRBD2	.	TRBJ2-3	TGTGCCAGCAGGGTAGCGGGGGGGCCCTCAGATACGCAGTATTTT	CASRVAGGPSDTQYF
TRBV6-6	.	.	TRBJ1-1	TGTGCCAGCAGTTACCCTAACACTGAAGCTTTCTTT	CASSYPNTEAFF
TRBV2	.	few	TRBJ1-1	TGTGCCAGCAGTGATCCAGGTAACACTGAAGCTTTCTTT	CASSDPGNTEAFF
TRBV7-2	.	.	TRBJ2-5	TGTGCCAGCAGCAGGACGGCCCGGGGAGAGACCCAGTACTTC	CASSRTARGETQYF
TRBV5-1	.	.	TRBJ2-7	TGCGCCAGCAGCTTCGGTGAATCTCTGCCCTACGAGCAGTACTTC	CASSFGESLPYEQYF
TRBV27	TRBD1	once	TRBJ1-4	TGTGCCAGCAGCCGTGGACAGGGGAGCGAAAAACTGTTTTTT	CASSRGQGSEKLFF
TRBV4-3	TRBD1	once	TRBJ1-1	TGCGCCAGCAGCCAAGCTGGACAGGGGATGGCTTTCTTT	CASSQAGQGMAFF
TRBV7-6	.	.	TRBJ2-2	TGTGCCAGCAGCCTACCGGGGGACCCGAACACCGGGGAGCTGTTTTTT	CASSLPGDPNTGELFF
TRBV4-1	TRBD2	once	TRBJ2-2	TGCGCCAGCAGCCAAGTTCCTAGCGGGTTTACTCTAAACACCGGGGAGCTGTTTTTT	CASSQVPSGFTLNTGELFF
TRBV19	.	.	TRBJ2-4	TGTGCCAGTAGCCCGAGGGGGGGACTGGGAAACATTCAGTACTTC	CASSPRGGLGNIQYF